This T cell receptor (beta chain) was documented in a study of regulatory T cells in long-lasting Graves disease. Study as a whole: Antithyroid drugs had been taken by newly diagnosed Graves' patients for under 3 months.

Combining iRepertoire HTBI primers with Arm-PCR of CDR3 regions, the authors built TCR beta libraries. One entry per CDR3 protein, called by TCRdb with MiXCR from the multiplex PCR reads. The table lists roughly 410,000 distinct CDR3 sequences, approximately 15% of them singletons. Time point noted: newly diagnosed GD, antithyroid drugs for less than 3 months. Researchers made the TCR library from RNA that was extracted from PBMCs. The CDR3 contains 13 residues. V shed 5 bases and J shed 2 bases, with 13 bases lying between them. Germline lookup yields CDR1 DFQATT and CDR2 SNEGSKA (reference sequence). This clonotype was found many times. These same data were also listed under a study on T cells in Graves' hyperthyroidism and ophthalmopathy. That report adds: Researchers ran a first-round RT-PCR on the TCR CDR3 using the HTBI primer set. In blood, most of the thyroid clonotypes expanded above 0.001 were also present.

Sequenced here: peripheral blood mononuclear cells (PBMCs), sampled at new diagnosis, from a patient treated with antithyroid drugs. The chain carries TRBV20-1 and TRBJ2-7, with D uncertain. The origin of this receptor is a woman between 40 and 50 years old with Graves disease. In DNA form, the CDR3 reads TGCAGTGCTCCTCTTGGCAGCCCCTACGAGCAGTACTTC. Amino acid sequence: CSAPLGSPYEQYF.